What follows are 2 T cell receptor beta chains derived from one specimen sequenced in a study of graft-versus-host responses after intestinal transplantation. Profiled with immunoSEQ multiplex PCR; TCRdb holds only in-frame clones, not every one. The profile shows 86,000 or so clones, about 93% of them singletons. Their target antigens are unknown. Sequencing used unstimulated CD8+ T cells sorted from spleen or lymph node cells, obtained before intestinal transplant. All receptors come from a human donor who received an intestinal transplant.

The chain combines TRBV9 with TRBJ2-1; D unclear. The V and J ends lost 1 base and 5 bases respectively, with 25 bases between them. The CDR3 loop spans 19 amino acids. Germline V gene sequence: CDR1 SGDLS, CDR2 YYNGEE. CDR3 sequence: CASSVFSPYSDNYNNEQFF. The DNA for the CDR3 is TGTGCCAGCAGCGTATTTTCCCCATACAGTGATAATTATAACAATGAGCAGTTCTTC.

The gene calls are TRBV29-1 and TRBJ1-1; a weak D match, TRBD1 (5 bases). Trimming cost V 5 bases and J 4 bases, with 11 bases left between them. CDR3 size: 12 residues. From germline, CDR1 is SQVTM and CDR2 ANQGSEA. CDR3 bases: TGCAGCGTTTTGTGGGGGAGCACTGAAGCTTTCTTT. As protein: CSVLWGSTEAFF.